This TCR beta chain was recovered during a study of T cell responses to AZD1222 COVID-19 vaccine. Assay: immunoSEQ multiplex PCR; the TCRdb copy retains only in-frame clones and omits some. The sample lists approximately 94,000 clones, 70% to 90% occurring once. Germline CDR1 SGHDT, CDR2 YYEEEE. V shed 5 bases, J shed 3 bases, and the junction held 8 bases outside the gene matches. The CDR3 has 14 amino acids. Study-level points and caveats: An increase in Spike-specific TCR breadth and depth was observed after two AZD1222 doses. Spike regions recognized by vaccine-associated CD4 TCRs spanned the protein, led by 160-218 and 743-854.

As for this clone: Antigen specificity is unknown.

The starting material was peripheral blood, obtained on day 0 of MenACWY control vaccination. This sequence originates from an adult in good health. The rearrangement joins TRBV5-6 to TRBJ2-7; TRBD1 matches at 7 bases. In DNA, the CDR3 is TGTGCCAGCAGACTACAGGGGATGGGCTACGAGCAGTACTTC. This translates into CASRLQGMGYEQYF. The complete variable domain, with remaining parts taken from reference TRBV5-6 and TRBJ2-7, reads DAGVTQSPTHLIKTRGQQVTLRCSPKSGHDTVSWYQQALGQGPQFIFQYYEEEERQRGNFPDRFSGHQFPNYSSELNVNALLLGDSALYLCASRLQGMGYEQYFGPGTRLTVT.